The 14 T cell receptor beta chains below come from one sample, sequenced in a study of OX40 agonist ivuxolimab in advanced cancers. Profiled with immunoSEQ multiplex PCR; TCRdb holds only in-frame clones, not every one. The repertoire has fewer than 11,000 clones, about 86% of them found once; the top ten carry around 13%. This specimen was CD4+ or CD8+ T cells sorted from blood, taken in a trial of the OX40 agonist ivuxolimab. These receptors originate from an adult with an advanced solid tumor such as melanoma, head and neck, liver or kidney cancer.

The chain couples TRBV7-9 to TRBJ2-5; TRBD2 aligns across 8 bases. This CDR3 is built from 18 residues. Germline values: CDR1 SEHNR, CDR2 FQNEAQ (reference sequence). Trimming took 5 bases from V and 1 from J; bases not matched to a gene: 15. The CDR3: CASSQAIRGGEFQETQYF. As DNA, the CDR3 is TGTGCCAGCAGCCAGGCTATCCGGGGGGGCGAATTCCAAGAGACCCAGTACTTC.

The CDR3 loop is CASRPDRYTEAFF. In DNA form, the CDR3 reads TGCGCCAGCAGGCCAGACAGGTACACTGAAGCTTTCTTT. This chain connects TRBV10-1 to TRBJ1-1; maybe TRBD1 (6 bases). Trimming left V 6 bases short and J 3 bases short, with 11 bases between. CDR1 is WNHNN, CDR2 SYGVQD, per germline (reference sequence). The CDR3 sequence is 13 residues long.

This clone was counted only a few times. The chain recombines TRBV7-2 with TRBJ1-3; D remains ambiguous. This CDR3 comprises 17 residues. Trimming pared 2 bases from V and 0 bases from J, leaving 14 bases between. From germline, CDR1 is SGHTA and CDR2 FQGNSA. CDR3 bases: TGTGCCAGCAGCTTATTGAGGTTGGAGGTCTCTGGAAACACCATATATTTT. Translation gives CASSLLRLEVSGNTIYF.

The V gene is TRBV28, the J gene TRBJ1-1; 12 bases are shared with TRBD1. The J segment lost 8 bases and the V segment lost 5 bases, leaving 3 bases of the junction unmatched. Germline V gene data show CDR1 as MDHEN and CDR2 as SYDVKM. CDR3 length equals 13 residues. The CDR3 nucleotides are TGTGCCAGCAGTGAGGGGACAGGGGGCGAAGCTTTCTTT. Its protein product is CASSEGTGGEAFF.

The gene calls are TRBV5-4 and TRBJ2-7, with a weak D call TRBD2 (5 bases). This CDR3 has 14 amino acids. Germline lookup yields CDR1 SGHNT and CDR2 YYREEE (reference sequence). V was cut by 7 bases and J by 7 bases, with 21 bases left in between. CDR3 sequence (DNA): TGTGCCAGCCAAACGTCCCCGGGAATAGGAGAGCAGTACTTC. Translating gives CASQTSPGIGEQYF.

The genes are TRBV6-1 and TRBJ1-5; D unresolved. V shed 3 bases and J shed 0 bases, with 12 bases lying between them. Germline loops: CDR1 MNHNS, CDR2 SASEGT. The CDR3 length is 16 residues. CDR3 sequence reads: CASSDGATHSNQPQHF. CDR3 DNA sequence: TGTGCCAGCAGTGATGGAGCGACCCATAGCAATCAGCCCCAGCATTTT.

This sequence joins TRBV7-9 and TRBJ2-4; 13 bases fit TRBD2. The length of the CDR3 is 18 residues. The germline CDR1 and CDR2 sequences are SEHNR and FQNEAQ (reference sequence). Trimming at V came to 5 bases and at J to 0 bases, leaving 7 bases not matched to a gene. CDR3 sequence: CASSPGLAGAIAKNIQYF. The CDR3 DNA is TGTGCCAGCAGCCCCGGACTAGCGGGGGCTATAGCCAAAAACATTCAGTACTTC.

CDR3 nucleotide sequence: TGTGCCAGCAGGCCACGGGGGGCTAACACAGATACGCAGTATTTT. Its protein is CASRPRGANTDTQYF. The chain combines TRBV5-8 with TRBJ2-3, with TRBD2 as a possible D gene (7 bases). In germline, CDR1 is SGHTS, CDR2 YDEGEE. Trimming took off 5 bases at V and 2 bases at J, with 15 bases between the two ends. The CDR3 is made up of 15 amino acids.

The V gene is TRBV4-1, the J gene TRBJ2-5, with 8 bases fitting TRBD1. The germline V gene encodes CDR1 MGHRA and CDR2 YSYEKL. The CDR3 is 17 amino acids. After removal of 1 base from V and 5 bases from J, the junction contained 12 bases not matched to a gene. The CDR3 region has the DNA TGCGCCAGCAGCCAAGGGGCTTTCAGGGGGCGAGGGGAGACCCAGTACTTC. It yields the protein CASSQGAFRGRGETQYF.

The genes are TRBV14 and TRBJ1-1; no firm D call. V was clipped by 0 bases and J by 1 base, with 6 bases between them. Germline V gene sequence: CDR1 SGHDN, CDR2 FVKESK. This CDR3 spans 14 amino acids. CDR3 sequence reads: CASSQDYGNTEAFF. The CDR3 nucleotides are TGTGCCAGCAGCCAAGATTACGGGAACACTGAAGCTTTCTTT.

DNA of the CDR3: TGTGCCAGCAGAGGGGAGGGGGCTCGTGAAAAACTGTTTTTT. Translating it yields CASRGEGAREKLFF. The chain combines TRBV11-2 with TRBJ1-4; 7 bases agree with TRBD1. CDR1 and CDR2 (germline): SGHAT, FQNNGV. The CDR3 has 14 amino acids. V lost 6 bases, J lost 7 bases, and 8 bases stayed unmatched.

The chain joins TRBV9 to TRBJ2-3, with a possible D match to TRBD1 (5 bases). Trimming removed 4 bases at V and 2 bases at J, with 14 bases between. CDR1 and CDR2 from the germline V gene are SGDLS and YYNGEE. This CDR3 is 15 amino acids long. CDR3 nucleotide sequence: TGTGCCAGCAGCCTCCCCCCAGGGCCCACAGATACGCAGTATTTT. This gives the protein CASSLPPGPTDTQYF.

The chain links TRBV7-6 to TRBJ1-1; 9 bases map to TRBD1. V trimming: 1 base; J trimming: 6 bases; junction bases outside the gene matches: 9. The CDR3 covers 16 residues. In germline, CDR1 is SGHVS, CDR2 FNYEAQ. Written as DNA, the CDR3 is TGTGCCAGCAGCTTAGGCTCCGGGACAGGGCGGCCTGAAGCTTTCTTT. Protein sequence: CASSLGSGTGRPEAFF.

This chain links TRBV5-4 with TRBJ2-1, with 15 bases identical to TRBD2. The germline V gene encodes CDR1 SGHNT and CDR2 YYREEE (reference sequence). This CDR3 has 14 amino acids. Trimming at V came to 4 bases and at J to 10 bases, leaving 3 bases not matched to a gene. The CDR3: CASSPGTSGGEQFF. In DNA form, the CDR3 reads TGTGCCAGCAGCCCAGGGACTAGCGGGGGGGAGCAGTTCTTC.